This T cell receptor (beta chain) is from a study of T cell repertoires in cytomegalovirus infection. From the reads, TCRdb called clonotypes with MiXCR, one entry per CDR3 protein. The data show 150,000 to 200,000 distinct CDR3 sequences, with over 25% seen just once and about 31% held by the top ten. Study-level results: There were HLA-C-restricted CMV-specific TCR beta clonotypes dominating the ex vivo response. Identification of carriers of CMV plus the relevant HLA was achieved through cumulative public TCR beta family frequency.

This CDR3 is built from 14 residues. J was trimmed by 4 bases and V by 4 bases; bases with no gene match: 5. Per germline, CDR1 SEHNR and CDR2 FQNEAQ (reference sequence). As regards this clonotype: The antigen remains unidentified. A much larger clone is a single base away; this may be a read error.

The source of this sequence is a human donor in good health (CMV status not recorded). Some clones in this sample may be carry-over from other donors' samples. The material sequenced was PBMCs. The chain links TRBV7-9 to TRBJ2-3; TRBD1 matches at 7 bases. DNA of the CDR3: TGTGCCAGCAGCTCCCGTACAGGGGCAGATACGCAGTATTTT. The encoded protein is CASSSRTGADTQYF.